Presented here are 31 T cell receptor beta chains from one specimen sequenced in a study of OX40 agonist ivuxolimab in advanced cancers. Only in-frame clones appear in the TCRdb table, and some are missing; sequencing was by immunoSEQ multiplex PCR. The top ten clones hold 0.15% to 0.2% of a sample with around 80,000 clones, approximately 89% of them seen once. Sequenced material: CD4+ or CD8+ T cells sorted from blood, taken in a trial of the OX40 agonist ivuxolimab. The origin of the receptors is an adult with an advanced solid tumor such as melanoma, head and neck, liver or kidney cancer.

This sequence joins TRBV30 and TRBJ2-3; D uncertain. Per the germline V gene, CDR1 is GTSNPN and CDR2 is SVGIG (reference sequence). V lost 1 base and J 0 bases, leaving 11 bases between the germline ends. The CDR3 has 15 residues. CDR3 DNA: TGTGCCTGGAGTGCGACCTGGTCCAGCACAGATACGCAGTATTTT. Protein sequence: CAWSATWSSTDTQYF.

The chain links TRBV5-1 to TRBJ2-1, with a weak D call TRBD2 (6 bases). The V and J ends lost 4 bases and 4 bases respectively, with 9 bases between them. The CDR3 covers 13 residues. CDR1 is SGHRS and CDR2 is YFSETQ in the germline V gene. CDR3 sequence (DNA): TGCGCCAGCAGCACCCTAGCGTACAATGAGCAGTTCTTC. Encoded protein: CASSTLAYNEQFF. The complete variable domain, with remaining parts taken from reference TRBV5-1 and TRBJ2-1, reads KAGVTQTPRYLIKTRGQQVTLSCSPISGHRSVSWYQQTPGQGLQFLFEYFSETQRNKGNFPGRFSGRQFSNSRSEMNVSTLELGDSALYLCASSTLAYNEQFFGPGTRLTVL.

The V call is TRBV30, the J call TRBJ1-5; D gene uncertain. V was trimmed by 0 bases and J by 0 bases, leaving 3 bases between them. CDR1 is GTSNPN, CDR2 SVGIG, per germline (reference sequence). This CDR3 has 13 amino acids. Here the CDR3 DNA reads TGTGCCTGGAGTGTCGCTAGCAATCAGCCCCAGCATTTT. It encodes CAWSVASNQPQHF.

This clone was counted a single time. The rearrangement joins TRBV5-1 to TRBJ2-5; 7 bases fit TRBD1. From germline, CDR1 is SGHRS and CDR2 YFSETQ. Germline trimming cut 5 bases from V and 5 bases from J; bases unmatched to any gene: 15. The CDR3 is 16 amino acids. DNA for the CDR3: TGCGCCAGCAGATCGCTCCCGGGACAGCGAGGGGAGACCCAGTACTTC. Translating it yields CASRSLPGQRGETQYF.

In this sample, this clone turned up once. This chain uses TRBV29-1 with TRBJ2-1; 8 bases agree with TRBD1. V shed 2 bases, J shed 7 bases, and the junction held 10 bases outside the gene matches. CDR3 length: 15 residues. Per germline, CDR1 SQVTM and CDR2 ANQGSEA. The CDR3 region has the DNA TGCAGCGTTGAACTCTGGGCAGGGGGCGGAAATGAGCAGTTCTTC. This encodes CSVELWAGGGNEQFF.

This rearrangement joins TRBV9 to TRBJ2-2, with a tentative D call TRBD1 (6 bases). The ends were cut back, 4 bases at V and 4 bases at J, with 8 bases in the middle. Germline V lookup: CDR1 SGDLS, CDR2 YYNGEE. The CDR3 spans 13 residues. CDR3 DNA sequence: TGTGCCAGCAGCTACAGGGCCACCGGGGAGCTGTTTTTT. Translated, it gives CASSYRATGELFF.

This chain links TRBV7-9 with TRBJ1-4, with D possibly being TRBD1 (5 bases). This CDR3 spans 16 amino acids. V lost 3 bases and J lost 7, with 18 bases in between. Germline assignment: CDR1 SEHNR and CDR2 FQNEAQ (reference sequence). CDR3 DNA: TGTGCCAGCAGCTTTTTGTTCCCCGGCGGGGGTGAAAAACTGTTTTTT. Its translation: CASSFLFPGGGEKLFF.

The gene calls are TRBV29-1 and TRBJ1-4; 7 positions match TRBD1. Per the germline V gene, CDR1 is SQVTM and CDR2 is ANQGSEA. This CDR3 spans 14 amino acids. V lost 5 bases and J lost 8; bases outside the gene matches: 11. The DNA for the CDR3 is TGCAGCGTTTATTACAGGGGTAGGGAGGAAAAACTGTTTTTT. It codes for CSVYYRGREEKLFF. Full variable domain (missing parts from reference TRBV29-1 and TRBJ1-4): SAVISQKPSRDICQRGTSLTIQCQVDSQVTMMFWYRQQPGQSLTLIATANQGSEATYESGFVIDKFPISRPNLTFSTLTVSNMSPEDSSIYLCSVYYRGREEKLFFGSGTQLSVL.

Only one count was recorded for this clone. J is TRBJ1-2 and V is TRBV5-1; tentatively, D is TRBD1 (6 bases). Germline V gives CDR1 SGHRS, CDR2 YFSETQ. The V and J ends lost 0 bases and 10 bases respectively, with 16 bases between them. This CDR3 is 14 amino acids long. The DNA for the CDR3 is TGCGCCAGCAGCTTGGCACAGGGTCCCAAATCCTACACCTTC. This sequence encodes CASSLAQGPKSYTF.

The chain recombines TRBV16 with TRBJ2-3; 7 positions agree with TRBD1. This CDR3 has 13 residues. Germline V gene lookup returns CDR1 KGHSY and CDR2 FQNENV. V gave up 6 bases and J gave up 11 bases; unmatched junction bases: 11. CDR3 loop: CASSPSTRQGQYF. DNA for the CDR3: TGTGCCAGCAGTCCCAGCACACGACAGGGGCAGTATTTT.

The chain is built from TRBV12-5 and TRBJ2-2; 9 bases line up with TRBD2. The CDR3 spans 16 residues. Trimming cost V 6 bases and J 1 base; bases outside gene matches: 6. Germline-derived CDR1 and CDR2 are LGHNT and FRNRAP. CDR3 sequence: CASGRASGVNTGELFF. In DNA, the CDR3 is TGTGCTAGTGGCAGGGCTAGCGGGGTGAACACCGGGGAGCTGTTTTTT.

J is TRBJ2-7 and V is TRBV5-6, with D perhaps being TRBD1 or TRBD2 (5 bases each). Germline V gives CDR1 SGHDT, CDR2 YYEEEE. This CDR3 has 14 amino acids. Trimming pared 4 bases from V and 4 bases from J, leaving 15 bases between. This CDR3 reads CASSPLGTDYEQYF. CDR3 coding DNA: TGTGCCAGCAGCCCCCTCGGGACGGATTACGAGCAGTACTTC. The entire variable domain, with the rest obtained from reference TRBV5-6 and TRBJ2-7, is as follows: DAGVTQSPTHLIKTRGQQVTLRCSPKSGHDTVSWYQQALGQGPQFIFQYYEEEERQRGNFPDRFSGHQFPNYSSELNVNALLLGDSALYLCASSPLGTDYEQYFGPGTRLTVT.

The rearrangement uses TRBV27 and TRBJ2-7, with D unclear. With 2 bases removed from V and 3 bases from J, the gap between germline ends came to 11 bases. The CDR3 is made up of 14 amino acids. Germline V gene sequence: CDR1 MNHEY, CDR2 SMNVEV (reference sequence). DNA of the CDR3: TGTGCCAGCAGTTTAGATGGCGGTAACTACGAGCAGTACTTC. This encodes CASSLDGGNYEQYF.

This clone has a single count. The DNA of the CDR3 is TGTGCCAGCAGGAATACAGGGGCGAACACTGAAGCTTTCTTT. It yields the protein CASRNTGANTEAFF. V and J are TRBV6-5 and TRBJ1-1; TRBD1 agrees at 7 bases. The CDR3 contains 14 residues. V lost 6 bases, J lost 1 base, and 5 bases stayed unmatched. Germline CDR1 MNHEY, CDR2 SVGAGI.

The V and J genes are TRBV13 and TRBJ2-5, with TRBD2 matching over 7 bases. The assigned J gene may be wrong: the sequence end matches TRBJ2-7 better. The CDR3 is 18 residues long. The germline V gene encodes CDR1 PRHDT and CDR2 FYEKMQ (reference sequence). CDR3 in DNA: TGTGCCAGCAGCTTAGGCCGGCGGCTAGCGGAAACTACCTACGAGCAGTACTTC. Translated, it gives CASSLGRRLAETTYEQYF.

This sequence joins TRBV28 and TRBJ1-1, with D hard to call. CDR1 and CDR2 from the germline V gene are MDHEN and SYDVKM. CDR3 size: 15 residues. The V and J ends lost 6 bases and 0 bases respectively, with 14 bases between them. CDR3 nucleotides: TGTGCCAGCAGCCCCCTCGTTGAGTTGAACACTGAAGCTTTCTTT. It codes for CASSPLVELNTEAFF. Supplemented by reference TRBV28 and TRBJ1-1, the full variable domain reads DVKVTQSSRYLVKRTGEKVFLECVQDMDHENMFWYRQDPGLGLRLIYFSYDVKMKEKGDIPEGYSVSREKKERFSLILESASTNQTSMYLCASSPLVELNTEAFFGQGTRLTVV.

The chain links TRBV6-1 to TRBJ1-3; maybe TRBD1 (5 bases). V was pared by 2 bases and J by 0 bases, with 14 bases between. Germline V gene data show CDR1 as MNHNS and CDR2 as SASEGT. The CDR3 extends over 17 amino acids. The DNA for the CDR3 is TGTGCCAGCAGTGAACAGGGAGGGCTGATCTCTGGAAACACCATATATTTT. Translated: CASSEQGGLISGNTIYF.

This rearrangement joins TRBV6-5 to TRBJ2-7; D possibly matches TRBD1 or TRBD2 (6 bases each). This CDR3 region has 12 residues. Germline assignment: CDR1 MNHEY and CDR2 SVGAGI. Trimming stripped 5 bases from V and 6 bases from J, with 11 bases between. The CDR3 sequence is CASSTRGGEQYF. CDR3 bases: TGTGCCAGCAGTACCAGGGGAGGCGAGCAGTACTTC.

This clone was counted between two and nine times. V gene TRBV28 combines with J gene TRBJ1-1; perhaps TRBD1 as D (6 bases). Germline values: CDR1 MDHEN, CDR2 SYDVKM. This CDR3 is 12 amino acids long. Trimming pared 5 bases from V and 5 bases from J, leaving 9 bases between. In nucleotides, the CDR3 is TGTGCCAGCAGTCTCAGGGGAACTGAAGCTTTCTTT. Amino acid sequence: CASSLRGTEAFF.

This clone has only one observation. The chain is built from TRBV5-4 and TRBJ2-7; possibly TRBD2 for D (5 bases). From germline, CDR1 is SGHNT and CDR2 YYREEE (reference sequence). With 3 bases removed from V and 7 bases from J, the gap between germline ends came to 20 bases. The CDR3 is made up of 15 amino acids. The CDR3 loop is CASSSAVGLRGEQYF. CDR3 nucleotides: TGTGCCAGCAGCTCGGCAGTCGGACTTCGGGGTGAGCAGTACTTC. The whole variable domain, filled in from reference TRBV5-4 and TRBJ2-7, reads ETGVTQSPTHLIKTRGQQVTLRCSSQSGHNTVSWYQQALGQGPQFIFQYYREEENGRGNFPPRFSGLQFPNYSSELNVNALELDDSALYLCASSSAVGLRGEQYFGPGTRLTVT.

The chain joins TRBV19 to TRBJ1-2, with D perhaps TRBD1 (6 bases). The V end lost 5 bases, the J end lost 4 bases, and 14 bases lay between the germline ends. The CDR3 consists of 14 residues. Germline V lookup: CDR1 LNHDA, CDR2 SQIVND (reference sequence). DNA of the CDR3: TGTGCCAGTAGTCCAGGGGTTTCGGGCTATGGCTACACCTTC. Translation gives CASSPGVSGYGYTF.

The chain employs TRBV9 and TRBJ2-2, with D possibly TRBD1 on 6 matching bases. V was cut by 0 bases and J by 5 bases, with 14 bases left in between. CDR3 length: 16 residues. Germline values: CDR1 SGDLS, CDR2 YYNGEE. The CDR3 spells CASSVGGGVGTGELFF. The CDR3 bases are TGTGCCAGCAGCGTAGGAGGGGGAGTGGGAACCGGGGAGCTGTTTTTT.

The chain carries TRBV28 and TRBJ2-5; 8 nucleotides line up with TRBD1. Germline assignment: CDR1 MDHEN and CDR2 SYDVKM. V shed 4 bases, J shed 1 base, and the junction held 2 bases outside the gene matches. There are 14 residues in the CDR3. The CDR3 loop is CASSSQGGQETQYF. The DNA for the CDR3 is TGTGCCAGCAGTTCACAGGGGGGCCAAGAGACCCAGTACTTC.

The chain links TRBV14 to TRBJ2-1; D uncertain. Germline V lookup: CDR1 SGHDN, CDR2 FVKESK. The CDR3 length is 19 residues. The V and J ends lost 0 bases and 6 bases respectively, with 24 bases between them. CDR3 amino acids: CASSQDKGSPQVFGNEQFF. CDR3 nucleotide sequence: TGTGCCAGCAGCCAAGATAAGGGTTCCCCTCAAGTGTTTGGCAATGAGCAGTTCTTC.

The chain has TRBV5-1 and TRBJ1-6; D not certain. V lost 0 bases and J 1 base, leaving 8 bases between the germline ends. CDR1 and CDR2 (germline): SGHRS, YFSETQ. The CDR3 sequence is 16 residues long. The CDR3 loop reads CASSLDSDSYNSPLHF. CDR3 sequence (DNA): TGCGCCAGCAGCTTGGACAGCGATTCCTATAATTCACCCCTCCACTTT.

The chain couples TRBV5-1 to TRBJ1-4, with D perhaps matching TRBD1 (6 bases). The germline V gene encodes CDR1 SGHRS and CDR2 YFSETQ. This CDR3 comprises 15 residues. Trimming removed 1 base from V and 7 bases from J, with 14 bases in between. The DNA of the CDR3 is TGCGCCAGCAGCTTGTCCCAGGGGAGGGTTGAAAAACTGTTTTTT. It encodes CASSLSQGRVEKLFF. Variable domain in full (rest from reference TRBV5-1 and TRBJ1-4): KAGVTQTPRYLIKTRGQQVTLSCSPISGHRSVSWYQQTPGQGLQFLFEYFSETQRNKGNFPGRFSGRQFSNSRSEMNVSTLELGDSALYLCASSLSQGRVEKLFFGSGTQLSVL.

The chain couples TRBV6-4 to TRBJ2-3; the D call may be TRBD1 or TRBD2 (5 bases each). The CDR3 sequence is 14 residues long. V shed 6 bases and J shed 2 bases, with 12 bases lying between them. In germline, CDR1 is MRHNA, CDR2 SNTAGT. CDR3 DNA sequence: TGTGCCAGCAGAGGGACCTCACTCACAGATACGCAGTATTTT. Translated: CASRGTSLTDTQYF.

V and J are TRBV6-1 and TRBJ1-4; 8 positions agree with TRBD1. This CDR3 has 14 amino acids. Trimming took 5 bases from V and 10 from J; bases not matched to a gene: 9. CDR1 and CDR2 from the germline V gene are MNHNS and SASEGT. The CDR3 sequence: CASSKDRDHAKLFF. The CDR3 nucleotides are TGTGCCAGCAGTAAGGACAGGGACCATGCAAAACTGTTTTTT.

This chain's CDR3 is CASSPLAGVRDTQYF. DNA of the CDR3: TGTGCCAGCAGTCCCCTAGCGGGAGTCAGAGATACGCAGTATTTT. The chain carries TRBV6-5 and TRBJ2-3, with 10 bases matching TRBD2. This CDR3 contains 15 residues. CDR1 is MNHEY, CDR2 SVGAGI, per germline. J gave up 5 bases and V 5 bases, and 7 bases lay outside the gene matches.

The chain has TRBV11-2 and TRBJ2-7; the D is unclear. The V end lost 5 bases, the J end lost 3 bases, and 8 bases lay between the germline ends. The CDR3 loop spans 12 amino acids. Germline V lookup: CDR1 SGHAT, CDR2 FQNNGV. CDR3 amino acids: CASSPTSYEQYF. The CDR3 bases are TGTGCCAGCAGCCCGACAAGCTACGAGCAGTACTTC.

The genes are TRBV6-5 and TRBJ2-3, with D maybe TRBD1 (6 bases). Trimming stripped 2 bases from V and 4 bases from J, with 16 bases between. Per the germline V gene, CDR1 is MNHEY and CDR2 is SVGAGI. The CDR3 is made up of 16 amino acids. The CDR3 DNA is TGTGCCAGCAGTTACGATCAGGGGAAGTCCCCAGATACGCAGTATTTT. Protein product: CASSYDQGKSPDTQYF.